The 25 T cell receptor beta chains in this list originate from one sample, sequenced in a study of OX40 agonist ivuxolimab in advanced cancers. Assay used: immunoSEQ multiplex PCR; TCRdb lists only in-frame clones, some missing. This sample yields some 77,000 clones, of which around 80% are seen a single time; 0.76% belongs to the top ten. This specimen consisted of CD4+ or CD8+ T cells sorted from blood, obtained in a trial of the OX40 agonist ivuxolimab. These receptor sequences come from an adult with an advanced solid tumor such as melanoma, head and neck, liver or kidney cancer.

CDR3: CASRKTDTGELFF. CDR3 DNA: TGTGCCAGCAGGAAAACAGACACCGGGGAGCTGTTTTTT. The chain uses TRBV28 and TRBJ2-2; D is unresolved. Germline lookup yields CDR1 MDHEN and CDR2 SYDVKM. Trimming cost V 6 bases and J 3 bases, with 8 bases left between them. The CDR3 runs to 13 residues. Full variable domain (remainder filled in from reference TRBV28 and TRBJ2-2): DVKVTQSSRYLVKRTGEKVFLECVQDMDHENMFWYRQDPGLGLRLIYFSYDVKMKEKGDIPEGYSVSREKKERFSLILESASTNQTSMYLCASRKTDTGELFFGEGSRLTVL.

The genes are TRBV19 and TRBJ2-1, with a weak D call TRBD2 (5 bases). This CDR3 region has 16 residues. The ends were cut back, 1 base at V and 0 bases at J, with 10 bases in the middle. Germline V CDR1 and CDR2: LNHDA, SQIVND (reference sequence). CDR3: CASSIAGMSSYNEQFF. The CDR3 region has the DNA TGTGCCAGTAGTATAGCCGGGATGAGCTCCTACAATGAGCAGTTCTTC.

The CDR3 region has the DNA TGTGCCAGTAGTATGGACAGGGGATACACTGAAGCTTTCTTT. Translated: CASSMDRGYTEAFF. The chain joins TRBV19 to TRBJ1-1; 9 bases map to TRBD1. After removal of 3 bases from V and 3 bases from J, the junction contained 2 bases not matched to a gene. The germline V gene encodes CDR1 LNHDA and CDR2 SQIVND (reference sequence). The CDR3 sequence is 14 residues long.

The chain links TRBV27 to TRBJ1-2; no definite D call. The CDR3 spans 12 residues. The V end was cut by 0 bases, the J end by 6 bases, with 5 bases between. From germline, CDR1 is MNHEY and CDR2 SMNVEV (reference sequence). The CDR3 sequence: CASSLSGDGYTF. CDR3 in DNA: TGTGCCAGCAGTTTATCGGGTGATGGCTACACCTTC.

To note about this clone: This CDR3 is also generated by other DNA sequences in the sample. The chain links TRBV5-1 to TRBJ2-6; no definite D call. This CDR3 comprises 15 residues. Germline CDR1 and CDR2: SGHRS and YFSETQ. Trimming took 4 bases from V and 0 from J, leaving 8 bases between them. The CDR3 region is CASSPVGSGANVLTF. In DNA form, the CDR3 reads TGCGCCAGCAGCCCCGTCGGCTCTGGGGCCAACGTCCTGACTTTC.

The V call is TRBV27, the J call TRBJ1-1, with unresolved D. The germline V gene encodes CDR1 MNHEY and CDR2 SMNVEV (reference sequence). The CDR3 sequence is 14 residues long. Trimming cost V 2 bases and J 1 base, with 8 bases left between them. The CDR3 spells CASSLNGRNTEAFF. The DNA for the CDR3 is TGTGCCAGCAGTTTAAACGGGAGGAACACTGAAGCTTTCTTT.

V usage is TRBV2 and J usage is TRBJ2-1; D is unresolved. Trimming stripped 8 bases from V and 5 bases from J, with 7 bases between. CDR1 is SNHLY, CDR2 FYNNEI, per germline. This CDR3 has 11 amino acids. For the CDR3, the DNA is TGTGCCAGCCAGTACCACAATGAGCAGTTCTTC. This translates into CASQYHNEQFF.

The rearrangement joins TRBV14 to TRBJ1-3, with D unclear. This CDR3 is 14 amino acids long. The germline V and J ends were trimmed by 4 bases and 0 bases, with 7 bases remaining between them. Germline lookup yields CDR1 SGHDN and CDR2 FVKESK. CDR3 bases: TGTGCCAGCAGCCTTCTCTACTCTGGAAACACCATATATTTT. This sequence encodes CASSLLYSGNTIYF.

The chain joins TRBV11-3 to TRBJ2-1, with D unresolved. The CDR3 runs 14 residues. V dropped 2 bases and J dropped 4 bases, with 9 bases sitting between them. Germline V gene lookup returns CDR1 SGHNT and CDR2 YENEEA. This CDR3 is CASSLMLGYNEQFF. The CDR3 nucleotides are TGTGCCAGCAGCTTAATGCTAGGATACAATGAGCAGTTCTTC.

The V and J genes are TRBV4-3 and TRBJ2-4, with D perhaps matching TRBD2 (6 bases). The germline V gene has CDR1 LGHNA and CDR2 YSLEER. CDR3 length: 13 residues. V was trimmed by 1 base and J by 8 bases, leaving 9 bases between them. The CDR3 DNA reads as TGCGCCAGCAGCCAAGTTTGGGGGGACATTCAGTACTTC. Amino acids: CASSQVWGDIQYF.

The V and J genes are TRBV5-1 and TRBJ2-1, with 13 nucleotides matching TRBD2. This CDR3 is 15 amino acids long. Germline lookup yields CDR1 SGHRS and CDR2 YFSETQ. J lost 9 bases, V lost 4 bases, and 7 bases had no gene match. Here the CDR3 reads CASSATSGRVAEQFF. As DNA, the CDR3 is TGCGCCAGCAGCGCCACTAGCGGGAGGGTGGCTGAGCAGTTCTTC.

This chain uses TRBV5-1 with TRBJ2-5; D is undetermined. Germline V CDR1 and CDR2: SGHRS, YFSETQ. V lost 3 bases to trimming and J lost 1 base, with 10 bases between them. This CDR3 region has 14 residues. The CDR3 protein is CASSYPHTQETQYF. The CDR3 region has the DNA TGCGCCAGCAGCTATCCACACACCCAAGAGACCCAGTACTTC.

This clone was found a few times. V usage is TRBV4-1 and J usage is TRBJ1-1; perhaps TRBD1 as D (5 bases). Trimming removed 0 bases from V and 10 bases from J, with 9 bases in between. The CDR3 extends over 12 amino acids. Germline V gene lookup returns CDR1 MGHRA and CDR2 YSYEKL. As DNA, the CDR3 is TGCGCCAGCAGCCAAGATGGGGGAGGAGCTTTCTTT. The encoded protein is CASSQDGGGAFF.

The chain is built from TRBV30 and TRBJ1-6; 9 nucleotides match TRBD1. The junction had 7 bases not matched to a gene; V was cut back by 3 bases and J by 1 base. CDR1 and CDR2 from the germline V gene are GTSNPN and SVGIG (reference sequence). The CDR3 covers 17 residues. The CDR3 bases are TGTGCCTGGAGGGCCGGGACAGGGAGATCCTATAATTCACCCCTCCACTTT. This translates into CAWRAGTGRSYNSPLHF. The whole variable domain, remainder taken from reference TRBV30 and TRBJ1-6, is SQTIHQWPATLVQPVGSPLSLECTVEGTSNPNLYWYRQAAGRGLQLLFYSVGIGQISSEVPQNLSASRPQDRQFILSSKKLLLSDSGFYLCAWRAGTGRSYNSPLHFGNGTRLTVT.

This rearrangement joins TRBV6-5 to TRBJ1-1; D remains unclear. V was pared by 0 bases and J by 8 bases, with 4 bases between. The CDR3 runs 11 residues. The germline V gene encodes CDR1 MNHEY and CDR2 SVGAGI. CDR3: CASSYSGEAFF. CDR3 bases: TGTGCCAGCAGTTACTCAGGAGAAGCTTTCTTT.

The chain joins TRBV2 to TRBJ2-3; 7 nucleotides match TRBD1. In germline, CDR1 is SNHLY, CDR2 FYNNEI. The CDR3 has 13 amino acids. Trimming at V came to 8 bases and at J to 0 bases, leaving 2 bases not matched to a gene. CDR3 bases: TGTGCCAGCCGGGACAGTAGCACAGATACGCAGTATTTT. Translating it yields CASRDSSTDTQYF.

This clone was counted a single time. This chain connects TRBV6-6 to TRBJ2-5, with D uncertain. Between the trimmed V and J ends, which lost 5 bases and 1 base, there was a span of 8 bases. The CDR3 is 13 amino acids. Germline CDR1 reads MNHNY; CDR2 reads SVGAGI (reference sequence). CDR3 sequence: CASSLPPQETQYF. The CDR3 nucleotides read TGTGCCAGCAGTCTCCCCCCCCAAGAGACCCAGTACTTC.

This clone has only a few counts. The chain combines TRBV7-8 with TRBJ2-7; D is uncertain. The CDR3 consists of 14 residues. V shed 1 base and J shed 0 bases, with 7 bases lying between them. Germline-derived CDR1 and CDR2 are SGHVS and FQNEAQ. CDR3 protein: CASSLGRVSYEQYF. Written as DNA, the CDR3 is TGTGCCAGCAGCTTAGGTCGGGTCTCCTACGAGCAGTACTTC.

This chain connects TRBV11-3 to TRBJ2-7; D might be TRBD1 (6 bases). Trimming removed 6 bases at V and 3 bases at J, with 12 bases between. The V gene's germline CDR1 is SGHNT and CDR2 YENEEA. The CDR3 runs to 13 residues. CDR3 region: CASSPHRDYEQYF. As DNA, the CDR3 is TGTGCCAGCAGTCCCCACAGGGACTACGAGCAGTACTTC.

V usage is TRBV18 and J usage is TRBJ2-1; D may be TRBD1 (6 bases). The germline V gene encodes CDR1 KGHSH and CDR2 LQKENI. This CDR3 region has 14 residues. Between the trimmed V and J ends, which lost 2 bases and 6 bases, there was a span of 11 bases. CDR3 DNA sequence: TGTGCCAGCTCACCAGGGGACATGGGCAATGAGCAGTTCTTC. Translating it yields CASSPGDMGNEQFF.

V usage is TRBV5-1 and J usage is TRBJ2-1, with 7 bases fitting TRBD1. The CDR3 sequence is 13 residues long. The ends lost 4 bases at V and 4 bases at J; junction bases unmatched: 2. CDR1 is SGHRS and CDR2 is YFSETQ in the germline V gene. CDR3 nucleotides: TGCGCCAGCAGCCGGGGACAGTACAATGAGCAGTTCTTC. Translation: CASSRGQYNEQFF.

The gene calls are TRBV6-1 and TRBJ1-6; 9 bases fit TRBD1. The CDR3 is 18 amino acids. The V gene's germline CDR1 is MNHNS and CDR2 SASEGT. The V and J ends lost 2 bases and 10 bases, in that order; junction bases with no gene match: 15. The chain's CDR3 is CASSEIPATGGVGSPLHF. The CDR3 nucleotides are TGTGCCAGCAGTGAAATCCCCGCTACAGGGGGCGTTGGGTCACCCCTCCACTTT.

The rearrangement links TRBV9 to TRBJ2-6; TRBD2 aligns across 8 bases. The CDR3 length is 18 residues. The germline V gene encodes CDR1 SGDLS and CDR2 YYNGEE. The V gene end was trimmed by 3 bases and the J gene end by 2 bases; junction bases not matched to a gene: 10. CDR3 bases: TGTGCCAGCAGCGCTACCGGGACTAGAGGGCCTGGGGCCAACGTCCTGACTTTC. Its translation: CASSATGTRGPGANVLTF.

CDR3 DNA: TGTGACCTCCGCGGGACTAGCGGAGAGTACCAAGAGACCCAGTACTTC. Amino acids: CDLRGTSGEYQETQYF. The V call is TRBV7-7, the J call TRBJ2-5, with 11 bases identical to TRBD2. Germline CDR1 and CDR2: SSHAT and FNYEAQ (reference sequence). The CDR3 has 16 amino acids.

The chain links TRBV4-2 to TRBJ1-2; a possible D gene is TRBD1 (5 bases). The CDR3 runs 16 residues. CDR1 and CDR2 (germline): LGHNA, YNFKEQ. Trimming left V 0 bases short and J 4 bases short, with 15 bases between. CDR3 protein: CASSQETRGQGYGYTF. The DNA for the CDR3 is TGTGCCAGCAGCCAAGAAACGCGGGGCCAAGGCTATGGCTACACCTTC.